The rows below give T cell receptor beta chains drawn from one sample of a study of OX40 agonist ivuxolimab in advanced cancers. Generated by immunoSEQ multiplex PCR, the TCRdb table keeps only in-frame clones and is missing some. The table records tens of thousands of clones, more than 75% of them present only once. Here the sequenced sample was CD4+ or CD8+ T cells sorted from blood, taken in a trial of the OX40 agonist ivuxolimab. The receptors here all came from an adult with an advanced solid tumor such as melanoma, head and neck, liver or kidney cancer. The conserved cysteine and the conserved F or W are not part of the CDR3 here. Fields, in order: V gene, D gene, J gene, clone size, CDR3 protein. D genes are given only for firm matches. Some rows mark clone size as missing; the rest say once, few, many or name a class of expanded clone.

>TRBV19|.|TRBJ1-5|once
ASSIGRLVISNQPQH
>TRBV4-1|.|TRBJ2-7|.
ASSRYREGYEQY
>TRBV28|TRBD1|TRBJ1-2|once
ASYDQGAGNT
>TRBV28|.|TRBJ2-2|once
ASSSNIGELF
>TRBV2|TRBD1|TRBJ1-2|.
ASRTGQGMDYT
>TRBV16|.|TRBJ1-4|.
ASSQSTSTNEKLF
>TRBV5-4|TRBD2|TRBJ2-1|.
ASSTDRRGGNEQL
>TRBV5-4|TRBD1|TRBJ1-1|.
ASSPRTGENTEAF
>TRBV18|.|TRBJ1-3|.
ASSPGDTIY
>TRBV18|.|TRBJ1-5|.
ASSPTGSVNQPQH
>TRBV11-3|TRBD1|TRBJ1-3|once
ASSPGQGPGNTIY
>TRBV28|TRBD1|TRBJ1-4|few
ASGTVVIEKLF
>TRBV9|TRBD1|TRBJ1-5|once
ASSRDRCKCQPQH
>TRBV2|TRBD1|TRBJ1-2|.
ASSESTGANYGYT
>TRBV28|.|TRBJ2-5|few
ASSRGTQY
>TRBV19|.|TRBJ1-2|.
ASSRDRVYGYT
>TRBV28|.|TRBJ2-1|.
ASKLDRNEQF
>TRBV5-8|TRBD2|TRBJ2-4|.
ASSLFLAGGYIQY
>TRBV28|TRBD1|TRBJ1-2|few
ASSSSDRGIQRNYGYT
>TRBV19|.|TRBJ2-7|.
ASRQDPRGPNEQY
>TRBV19|TRBD1|TRBJ1-4|.
ASSMRRTGGEKLF
>TRBV14|.|TRBJ2-1|once
ASSQEVSHRVINEQF
>TRBV6-6|.|TRBJ1-1|.
ASIGRTEAF
>TRBV9|TRBD2|TRBJ2-3|.
ASSPRDYITDTQY
>TRBV7-2|TRBD1|TRBJ2-5|.
ASRKTGALQETQY
>TRBV19|.|TRBJ1-1|.
ASKGGYTEAF
>TRBV7-8|TRBD2|TRBJ2-4|.
ASSLERQGRLAGVAKNIQY
>TRBV5-4|.|TRBJ2-3|.
ASSRGGKDTQY
>TRBV18|.|.|once
ASSGTSYEQY
>TRBV30|TRBD1|TRBJ2-3|.
ACPGGVDTQY
>TRBV9|TRBD2|TRBJ2-1|.
ASSVASGGRSSYNEQF
>TRBV7-6|.|TRBJ2-2|.
ASSFDSLNTGELF
>TRBV5-6|.|TRBJ2-2|.
ASSPPGPGASGELF
>TRBV21-1|.|TRBJ2-7|.
ASIRQLSYEQY
>TRBV2|.|TRBJ2-7|.
AVEDMSYEQY
>TRBV19|TRBD1|TRBJ1-1|.
ASSVTGGTEAF
>TRBV6-6|.|TRBJ1-3|.
ASSKAGNTIY
>TRBV11-3|.|TRBJ2-3|.
ASSLGAQISTDTQY
>TRBV19|TRBD1|TRBJ1-5|.
ASSVRGQHNQPQH
>TRBV10-2|.|TRBJ2-3|once
ASSEGLGGQGTQY
>TRBV28|.|TRBJ2-5|.
ASGQETQY
>TRBV28|TRBD1|TRBJ1-2|.
ASSLAEDRRIYGYT
>TRBV21-1|.|TRBJ1-1|.
ASKGGLETEAF
>TRBV9|.|TRBJ1-4|.
ASSPNGRTNEKLF